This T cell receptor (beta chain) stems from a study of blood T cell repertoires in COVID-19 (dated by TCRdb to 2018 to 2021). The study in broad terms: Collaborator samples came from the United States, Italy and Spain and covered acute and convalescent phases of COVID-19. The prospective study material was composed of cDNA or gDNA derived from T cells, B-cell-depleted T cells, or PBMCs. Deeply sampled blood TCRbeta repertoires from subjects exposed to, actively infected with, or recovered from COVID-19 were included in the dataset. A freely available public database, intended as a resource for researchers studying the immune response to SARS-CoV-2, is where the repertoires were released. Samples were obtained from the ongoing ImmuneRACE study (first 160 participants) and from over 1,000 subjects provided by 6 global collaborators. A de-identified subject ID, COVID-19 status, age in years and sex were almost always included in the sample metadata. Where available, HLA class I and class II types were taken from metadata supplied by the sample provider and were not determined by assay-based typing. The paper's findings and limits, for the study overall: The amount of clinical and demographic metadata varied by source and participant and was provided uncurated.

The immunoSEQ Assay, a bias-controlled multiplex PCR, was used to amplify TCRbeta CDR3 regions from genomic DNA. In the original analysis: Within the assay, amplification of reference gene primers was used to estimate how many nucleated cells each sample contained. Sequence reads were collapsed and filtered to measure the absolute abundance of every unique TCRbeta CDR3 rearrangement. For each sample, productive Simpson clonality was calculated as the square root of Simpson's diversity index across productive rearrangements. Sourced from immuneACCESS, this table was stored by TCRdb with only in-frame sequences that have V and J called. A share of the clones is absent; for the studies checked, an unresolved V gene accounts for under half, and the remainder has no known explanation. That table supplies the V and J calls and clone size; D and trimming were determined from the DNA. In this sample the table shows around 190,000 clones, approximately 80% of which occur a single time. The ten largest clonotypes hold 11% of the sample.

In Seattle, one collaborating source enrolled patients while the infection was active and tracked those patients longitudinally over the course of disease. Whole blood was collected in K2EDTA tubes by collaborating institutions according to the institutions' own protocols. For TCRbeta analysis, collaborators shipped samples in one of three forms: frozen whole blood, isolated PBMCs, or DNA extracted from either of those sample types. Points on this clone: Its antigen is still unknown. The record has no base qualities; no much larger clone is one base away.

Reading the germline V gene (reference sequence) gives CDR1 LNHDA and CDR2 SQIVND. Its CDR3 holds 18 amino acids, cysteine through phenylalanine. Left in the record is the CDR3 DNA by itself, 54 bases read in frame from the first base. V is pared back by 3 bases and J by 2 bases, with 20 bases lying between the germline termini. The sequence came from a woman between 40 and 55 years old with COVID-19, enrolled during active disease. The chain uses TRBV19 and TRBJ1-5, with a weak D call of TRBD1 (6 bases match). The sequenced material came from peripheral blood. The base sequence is TGTGCCAGTAGTATGGAAACCCGAGGGGGATTGGGCAATCAGCCCCAGCATTTT. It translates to CASSMETRGGLGNQPQHF. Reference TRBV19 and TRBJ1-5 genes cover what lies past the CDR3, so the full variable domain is DGGITQSPKYLFRKEGQNVTLSCEQNLNHDAMYWYRQDPGQGLRLIYYSQIVNDFQKGDIAEGYSVSREKKESFPLTVTSAQKNPTAFYLCASSMETRGGLGNQPQHFGDGTRLSIL.